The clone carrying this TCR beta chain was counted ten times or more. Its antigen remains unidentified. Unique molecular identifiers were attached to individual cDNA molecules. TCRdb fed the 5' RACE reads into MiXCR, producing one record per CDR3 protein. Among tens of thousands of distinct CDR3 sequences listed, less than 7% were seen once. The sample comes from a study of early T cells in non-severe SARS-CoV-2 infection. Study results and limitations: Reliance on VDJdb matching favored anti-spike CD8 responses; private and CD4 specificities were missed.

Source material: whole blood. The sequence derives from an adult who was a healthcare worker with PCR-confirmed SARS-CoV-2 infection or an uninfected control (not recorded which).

CDR3 DNA: TGTGCCAGCAGCCGGATCGGGACAGGGGAGGCCGGGGAGCTGTTTTTT. Protein sequence: CASSRIGTGEAGELFF. The chain combines TRBV5-6 with TRBJ2-2, with 10 bases lining up with TRBD1. Germline CDR1 is SGHDT and CDR2 is YYEEEE. Trimming removed 4 bases from V and 6 bases from J; junction bases left unmatched: 9. The CDR3 is 16 residues long.